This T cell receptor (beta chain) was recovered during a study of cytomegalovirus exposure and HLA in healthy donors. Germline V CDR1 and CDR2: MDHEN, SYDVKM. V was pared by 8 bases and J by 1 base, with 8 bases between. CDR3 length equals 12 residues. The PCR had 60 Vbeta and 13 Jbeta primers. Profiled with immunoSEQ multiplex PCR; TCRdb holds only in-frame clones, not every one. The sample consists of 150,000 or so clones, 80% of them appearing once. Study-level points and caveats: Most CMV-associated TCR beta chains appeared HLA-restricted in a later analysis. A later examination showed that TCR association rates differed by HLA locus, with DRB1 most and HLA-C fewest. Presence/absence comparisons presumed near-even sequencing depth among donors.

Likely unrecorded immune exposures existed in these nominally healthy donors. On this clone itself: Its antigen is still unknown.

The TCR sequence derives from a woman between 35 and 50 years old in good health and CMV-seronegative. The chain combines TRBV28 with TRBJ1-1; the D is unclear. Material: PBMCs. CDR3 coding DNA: TGTGCCAGCCTACAGAGGAACACTGAAGCTTTCTTT. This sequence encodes CASLQRNTEAFF. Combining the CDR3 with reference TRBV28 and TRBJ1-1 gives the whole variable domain DVKVTQSSRYLVKRTGEKVFLECVQDMDHENMFWYRQDPGLGLRLIYFSYDVKMKEKGDIPEGYSVSREKKERFSLILESASTNQTSMYLCASLQRNTEAFFGQGTRLTVV.